The 4 T cell receptor beta chains in this list originate from one sample, sequenced in a study of cytomegalovirus exposure and HLA in healthy donors. 60 Vbeta and 13 Jbeta primers were used in PCR. Libraries were prepared by immunoSEQ multiplex PCR; TCRdb keeps only in-frame clonotypes and omits some of them. The sample lists under 200,000 clones, 68% seen once, with roughly 2.7% in the top ten. The sample taken for sequencing was PBMCs. These receptors originate from a woman aged 40-49 years in good health and CMV-seropositive.

The chain employs TRBV5-4 and TRBJ2-7, with D uncertain. This CDR3 region has 14 residues. CDR1 and CDR2 from the germline V gene are SGHNT and YYREEE (reference sequence). Trimming shortened V by 1 base and J by 0 bases, and 8 bases separated the two germline ends. The CDR3 DNA reads TGTGCCAGCAGCTTGTATCCTAGCTCCTACGAGCAGTACTTC. Protein: CASSLYPSSYEQYF.

The chain uses TRBV9 and TRBJ2-7, with D possibly TRBD2 on 5 matching bases. This CDR3 spans 12 amino acids. Between the trimmed V and J ends, which lost 4 bases and 5 bases, there was a span of 10 bases. Germline lookup yields CDR1 SGDLS and CDR2 YYNGEE. The CDR3, as DNA: TGTGCCAGCAGCAGGGAGTTCCACGAGCAGTACTTC. As protein: CASSREFHEQYF.

The chain carries TRBV27 and TRBJ2-2; 9 bases agree with TRBD2. V dropped 8 bases and J dropped 5; count of bases not matched to a gene: 6. The CDR3 covers 14 residues. Germline V gives CDR1 MNHEY, CDR2 SMNVEV (reference sequence). This CDR3 reads CASGPSGMTGELFF. DNA for the CDR3: TGTGCCAGCGGCCCTAGCGGGATGACCGGGGAGCTGTTTTTT.

The rearrangement links TRBV18 to TRBJ2-5; D unresolved. The CDR3 totals 14 residues. In germline, CDR1 is KGHSH, CDR2 LQKENI. The V and J ends lost 2 bases and 2 bases respectively, with 9 bases between them. CDR3 region: CASSPGLQQETQYF. The CDR3 DNA reads TGTGCCAGCTCACCAGGCTTACAGCAAGAGACCCAGTACTTC.